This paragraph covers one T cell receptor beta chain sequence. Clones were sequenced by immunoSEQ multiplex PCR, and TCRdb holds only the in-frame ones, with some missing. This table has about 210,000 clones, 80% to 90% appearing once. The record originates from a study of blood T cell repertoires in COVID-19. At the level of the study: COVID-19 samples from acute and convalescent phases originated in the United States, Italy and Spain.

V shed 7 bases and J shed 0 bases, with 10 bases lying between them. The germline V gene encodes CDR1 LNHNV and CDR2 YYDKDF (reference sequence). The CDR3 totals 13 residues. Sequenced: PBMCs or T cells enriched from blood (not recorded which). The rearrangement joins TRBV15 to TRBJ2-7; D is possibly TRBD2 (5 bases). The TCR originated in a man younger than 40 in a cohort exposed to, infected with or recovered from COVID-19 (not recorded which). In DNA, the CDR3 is TGTGCCACCACATTGGGGAGCTCCTACGAGCAGTACTTC. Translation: CATTLGSSYEQYF.